The T cell receptor beta chain under discussion was sequenced for a study of blood T cell repertoires in COVID-19. Study-level background: In each case, the material was cDNA or gDNA derived from T cells, B-cell-depleted T cells, or PBMCs.

As processed by the authors: Nucleated cell number was recorded as an estimate derived from reference gene primer amplification. Clones were read by immunoSEQ multiplex PCR, and TCRdb kept only the in-frame ones, dropping some. D and trimming come from the DNA, and the V and J calls and clone size come from that table. The repertoire includes about 400,000 clones, over 75% of them detected once, and just under 3% sits in the top ten. The junction had 7 bases not matched to a gene; V was cut back by 5 bases and J by 4 bases. CDR3 length: 14 amino acids. Per the germline V gene, CDR1 is LNHDA and CDR2 is SQIVND (reference sequence). Everyone who took part was about 18 to 90 years old, and they came from over 20 US areas. Two negative PCRs, clearance, or symptom resolution were required of recovered Cohort 3 donors.

The chain combines TRBV19 with TRBJ2-7; TRBD1 agrees at 8 bases. This TCR derives from a woman aged 25 to 39 who had recovered from COVID-19. Sequenced input: PBMCs or T cells enriched from blood (not recorded which). The CDR3 DNA reads as TGTGCCAGTAGTTCACCGGGACAGGCTTACGAGCAGTACTTC. Translating it yields CASSSPGQAYEQYF. Looking up the rest from reference TRBV19 and TRBJ2-7 gives the full variable domain: DGGITQSPKYLFRKEGQNVTLSCEQNLNHDAMYWYRQDPGQGLRLIYYSQIVNDFQKGDIAEGYSVSREKKESFPLTVTSAQKNPTAFYLCASSSPGQAYEQYFGPGTRLTVT.